The 23 T cell receptor beta chains below come from one sample, sequenced in a study of beta chain features in type 1 diabetes. Study-level findings and limits: Shorter TCRB CDR3s, moderately but significantly so, were found in Type 1 diabetes patients in all four CD4+ subsets.

Expressed TCRB transcripts were sequenced because the entire RNA isolate underwent reverse transcription. TCRdb's copy holds only in-frame clones and misses some; the assay was immunoSEQ multiplex PCR. The table lists 95,000 to 110,000 clones, 28% of them singletons. Their antigen targets remain unknown. The specimen was central memory CD4+ T cells from blood. The receptor source for this set is a woman in her late teens or twenties with type 1 diabetes.

This chain joins TRBV5-1 and TRBJ2-5; D possibly corresponds to TRBD1 (9 bases). V lost 2 bases and J 4 bases, leaving 15 bases between the germline ends. This CDR3 has 15 amino acids. Germline loops: CDR1 SGHRS, CDR2 YFSETQ. CDR3 residues: CASSLVAGQGETQYF. CDR3 nucleotide sequence: TGCGCCAGCAGCTTAGTAGCGGGACAGGGAGAGACCCAGTACTTC.

V usage is TRBV7-2 and J usage is TRBJ2-3; TRBD1 agrees at 8 bases. This CDR3 region has 15 residues. Germline V gene data show CDR1 as SGHTA and CDR2 as FQGNSA. V lost 5 bases and J lost 2; bases outside the gene matches: 6. CDR3 residues: CASSVDRASTDTQYF. CDR3 coding DNA: TGTGCCAGCAGCGTGGACAGGGCGTCCACAGATACGCAGTATTTT.

CDR3 sequence: CASSSGRANTEAFF. The CDR3 nucleotides read TGTGCCAGCAGCTCCGGCAGGGCGAACACTGAAGCTTTCTTT. The rearrangement joins TRBV7-9 to TRBJ1-1; D may be TRBD1 (5 bases). CDR1 and CDR2 from the germline V gene are SEHNR and FQNEAQ (reference sequence). The CDR3 spans 14 residues. The V and J ends lost 4 bases and 1 base respectively, with 10 bases between them.

This clone was observed a few times. This chain uses TRBV5-1 with TRBJ1-4; D is ambiguous. The CDR3 runs to 16 residues. The germline gives CDR1 SGHRS, CDR2 YFSETQ. V gave up 5 bases and J gave up 3 bases, with 17 bases separating them. For the CDR3, the DNA is TGCGCCAGCAGACCGGGAACACTTGGGGCTAATGAAAAACTGTTTTTT. It specifies CASRPGTLGANEKLFF.

There are a few counts of this clone. The gene calls are TRBV2 and TRBJ2-5; TRBD2 matches at 9 bases. Per germline, CDR1 SNHLY and CDR2 FYNNEI. V shed 3 bases and J 5 bases; nucleotides not matched to a gene: 7. The CDR3 spans 15 residues. The CDR3 DNA sequence: TGTGCCAGCAGTGACGGACTAGCGTGGGGGGAGACCCAGTACTTC. Protein: CASSDGLAWGETQYF. The full variable domain, its missing parts supplied by reference TRBV2 and TRBJ2-5, is EPEVTQTPSHQVTQMGQEVILRCVPISNHLYFYWYRQILGQKVEFLVSFYNNEISEKSEIFDDQFSVERPDGSNFTLKIRSTKLEDSAMYFCASSDGLAWGETQYFGPGTRLLVL.

V usage is TRBV7-2 and J usage is TRBJ1-1; 12 bases agree with TRBD1. CDR3 length: 16 amino acids. Germline CDR1 reads SGHTA; CDR2 reads FQGNSA. V gave up 4 bases and J gave up 7 bases; unmatched junction bases: 10. The CDR3 spells CASSSRPGQGAGEAFF. In nucleotides, the CDR3 is TGTGCCAGCAGCTCTCGTCCGGGACAGGGGGCTGGTGAAGCTTTCTTT.

The chain recombines TRBV2 with TRBJ1-1, with 9 bases that match TRBD1. The V gene end was trimmed by 5 bases and the J gene end by 7 bases; junction bases not matched to a gene: 5. CDR1 and CDR2 (germline): SNHLY, FYNNEI. The CDR3 sequence is 13 residues long. This chain's CDR3 is CASSRDRELEAFF. CDR3 coding DNA: TGTGCCAGCAGTCGGGACAGGGAACTTGAAGCTTTCTTT.

The rearrangement uses TRBV7-3 and TRBJ2-2; D call uncertain. The length of the CDR3 is 13 residues. V shed 7 bases and J shed 3 bases, with 9 bases lying between them. Germline CDR1 SGHTA, CDR2 FQGTGA. The CDR3: CASTAGDTGELFF. The CDR3 coding sequence is TGTGCCAGCACCGCCGGTGACACCGGGGAGCTGTTTTTT.

V gene TRBV5-1 combines with J gene TRBJ2-3; D is possibly TRBD2 (6 bases). V lost 5 bases and J 4 bases, leaving 20 bases between the germline ends. The CDR3 is 16 amino acids. The germline gives CDR1 SGHRS, CDR2 YFSETQ. CDR3 amino acids: CASSLKLALSPDTQYF. The CDR3 DNA is TGCGCCAGCAGTTTAAAACTAGCATTGAGTCCAGATACGCAGTATTTT.

The V and J genes are TRBV28 and TRBJ1-3; weak D call: TRBD1 (6 bases). This CDR3 has 17 amino acids. Germline loops: CDR1 MDHEN, CDR2 SYDVKM. Trimming cost V 5 bases and J 8 bases, with 25 bases left between them. The CDR3 reads CASSPLYGQSGYDTIYF. In DNA form, the CDR3 reads TGTGCCAGCAGTCCCCTTTACGGACAGTCAGGCTATGACACCATATATTTT.

The chain is built from TRBV7-9 and TRBJ1-1, with 9 bases lining up with TRBD1. Germline values: CDR1 SEHNR, CDR2 FQNEAQ (reference sequence). The CDR3 is 16 residues long. J lost 1 base, V lost 5 bases, and 8 bases had no gene match. DNA for the CDR3: TGTGCCAGCAGCCCACAGGGGGCCCTTCAGAACACTGAAGCTTTCTTT. Its translation is CASSPQGALQNTEAFF.

This clone has a handful of counts. The chain employs TRBV6-1 and TRBJ1-5; no reliable D call. Germline-derived CDR1 and CDR2 are MNHNS and SASEGT. CDR3 length equals 12 residues. The V end lost 2 bases, the J end lost 9 bases, and 8 bases lay between the germline ends. The CDR3 sequence: CASSELRMPQHF. The CDR3 DNA reads TGTGCCAGCAGTGAACTCAGGATGCCCCAGCATTTT.

V and J are TRBV5-1 and TRBJ2-7; 12 bases align to TRBD2. This CDR3 has 17 residues. J gave up 7 bases and V 3 bases, and 14 bases lay outside the gene matches. Germline V gives CDR1 SGHRS, CDR2 YFSETQ. In nucleotides, the CDR3 is TGCGCCAGCAGCTCCGGAGCTAGCGGGAGGGCCTTGGAGGAGCAGTACTTC. It yields the protein CASSSGASGRALEEQYF.

The chain employs TRBV15 and TRBJ2-5, with TRBD2 matching over 12 bases. Germline CDR1 and CDR2: LNHNV and YYDKDF (reference sequence). This CDR3 spans 15 amino acids. V was pared by 5 bases and J by 6 bases, with 7 bases of the junction left unmatched. In DNA, the CDR3 is TGTGCCACCAGCGGTCTAGCGGGAGGGCCAAAGACCCAGTACTTC. This sequence encodes CATSGLAGGPKTQYF.

This clone came up a few times. The chain carries TRBV4-3 and TRBJ1-1, with D possibly matching TRBD1 (5 bases). This CDR3 has 15 residues. The V gene lost 0 bases and the J gene lost 4 bases, with 12 bases spanning the gap. CDR1 LGHNA and CDR2 YSLEER come from the germline V gene. CDR3 amino acids: CASSQEDRGGTEAFF. CDR3 nucleotide sequence: TGCGCCAGCAGCCAAGAAGATCGGGGGGGCACTGAAGCTTTCTTT.

The gene calls are TRBV5-1 and TRBJ2-2; 8 bases match TRBD2. The CDR3 totals 15 residues. V shed 0 bases, J shed 6 bases, and the junction held 4 bases outside the gene matches. Germline V gene data show CDR1 as SGHRS and CDR2 as YFSETQ. In DNA, the CDR3 is TGCGCCAGCAGCTTGGGACAGACTAGCGCCGGGGAGCTGTTTTTT. It codes for CASSLGQTSAGELFF.

As to this clone: The same CDR3 also results from other DNA sequences found in this sample. This rearrangement joins TRBV7-3 to TRBJ2-1; 11 bases map to TRBD2. In germline, CDR1 is SGHTA, CDR2 FQGTGA. V was pared by 5 bases and J by 6 bases, with 3 bases of the junction left unmatched. The CDR3 totals 14 residues. The DNA of the CDR3 is TGTGCCAGCAGCCCTGGGACTAGCGGCAATGAGCAGTTCTTC. It encodes CASSPGTSGNEQFF. The whole variable domain, remainder taken from reference TRBV7-3 and TRBJ2-1, is GAGVSQTPSNKVTEKGKYVELRCDPISGHTALYWYRQSLGQGPEFLIYFQGTGAADDSGLPNDRFFAVRPEGSVSTLKIQRTERGDSAVYLCASSPGTSGNEQFFGPGTRLTVL.

This clone was observed a few times. The chain uses TRBV10-2 and TRBJ2-7; no clear D. This CDR3 has 13 amino acids. Germline V gene lookup returns CDR1 WSHSY and CDR2 SAAADI. V was clipped by 10 bases and J by 0 bases, with 13 bases between them. The CDR3 DNA is TGCGCCACTAAGACATCGAGCTCCTACGAGCAGTACTTC. Translation gives CATKTSSSYEQYF.

The chain combines TRBV2 with TRBJ2-1; TRBD2 aligns across 13 bases. CDR1 is SNHLY, CDR2 FYNNEI, per germline. V trimming: 8 bases; J trimming: 7 bases; junction bases outside the gene matches: 8. The CDR3 has 15 amino acids. The CDR3 coding sequence is TGTGCCAGCTTCCCCTCGACTAGCGGGAGGAATGAGCAGTTCTTC. Its translation: CASFPSTSGRNEQFF.

This clone was detected a few times. V is TRBV18 and J is TRBJ2-7; 8 nucleotides match TRBD1. The CDR3 is 14 residues long. Germline-derived CDR1 and CDR2 are KGHSH and LQKENI. The V gene end was trimmed by 3 bases and the J gene end by 4 bases; junction bases not matched to a gene: 5. Here the CDR3 reads CASSPSQGAYEQYF. The DNA for the CDR3 is TGTGCCAGCTCACCCAGCCAGGGGGCTTACGAGCAGTACTTC.

The chain combines TRBV7-8 with TRBJ1-4; TRBD1 matches 8 bases. The germline V gene has CDR1 SGHVS and CDR2 FQNEAQ. This CDR3 is 12 amino acids long. Trimming at V came to 6 bases and at J to 11 bases, leaving 5 bases not matched to a gene. DNA for the CDR3: TGTGCCAGCAGTCGACAGGGGACGAAACTGTTTTTT. Translating gives CASSRQGTKLFF.

V usage is TRBV4-3 and J usage is TRBJ2-3, with 8 bases matching TRBD1. CDR1 and CDR2 from the germline V gene are LGHNA and YSLEER. The CDR3 contains 16 residues. J lost 6 bases, V lost 0 bases, and 8 bases had no gene match. The CDR3 DNA reads TGCGCCAGCAGCCAAGAATCCAGGGGGCTGGTGGATACGCAGTATTTT. Translation: CASSQESRGLVDTQYF.

This rearrangement joins TRBV19 to TRBJ1-2; D perhaps matches TRBD1 (5 bases). Looked up from germline, CDR1 is LNHDA and CDR2 is SQIVND (reference sequence). The germline V and J ends were trimmed by 7 bases and 5 bases, with 11 bases remaining between them. This CDR3 has 12 amino acids. In nucleotides, the CDR3 is TGTGCCAGTAATAACAGGTCTTATGGCTACACCTTC. Its protein is CASNNRSYGYTF.